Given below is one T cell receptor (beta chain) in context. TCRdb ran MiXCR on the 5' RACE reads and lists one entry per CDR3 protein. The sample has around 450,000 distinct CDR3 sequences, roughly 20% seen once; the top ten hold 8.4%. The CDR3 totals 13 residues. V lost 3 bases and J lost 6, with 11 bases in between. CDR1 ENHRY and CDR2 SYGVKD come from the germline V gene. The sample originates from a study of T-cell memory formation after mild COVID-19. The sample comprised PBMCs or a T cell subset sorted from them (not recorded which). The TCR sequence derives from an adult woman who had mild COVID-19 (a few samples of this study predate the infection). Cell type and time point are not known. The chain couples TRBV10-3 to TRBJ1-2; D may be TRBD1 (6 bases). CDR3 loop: CAISDRGTDGYTF. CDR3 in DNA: TGTGCCATCAGTGACAGGGGAACGGATGGCTACACCTTC.